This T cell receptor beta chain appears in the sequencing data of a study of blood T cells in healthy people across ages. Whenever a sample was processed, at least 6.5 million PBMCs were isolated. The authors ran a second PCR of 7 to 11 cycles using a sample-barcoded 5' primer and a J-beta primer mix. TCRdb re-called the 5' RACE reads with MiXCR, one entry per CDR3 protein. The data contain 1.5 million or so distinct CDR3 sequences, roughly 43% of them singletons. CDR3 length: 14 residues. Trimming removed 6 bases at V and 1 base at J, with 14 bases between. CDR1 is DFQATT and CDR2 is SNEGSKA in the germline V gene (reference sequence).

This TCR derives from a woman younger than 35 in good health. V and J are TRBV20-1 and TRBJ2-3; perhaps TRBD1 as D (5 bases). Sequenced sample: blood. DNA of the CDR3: TGCAGTGCCGTGGAAGGGGCTGGCACAGATACGCAGTATTTT. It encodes CSAVEGAGTDTQYF.